The present T cell receptor beta chain was sequenced within a study of monozygotic twins with inflammatory bowel disease. The quantity of total RNA per TCR library was around 3,600 ng. Incorporation of UMIs carrying a 6-nucleotide sample barcode was performed by template switching. TCRdb reprocessed the 5' RACE reads and stores each CDR3 protein as one record, lacking DNA. The sample's table shows 110,000 to 150,000 distinct CDR3 sequences. This CDR3 comprises 15 residues. From germline, CDR1 is SGDLS and CDR2 YYNGEE. On this clonotype: What it binds is unknown.

Study-wide results and caveats: Fewer shared clonotypes with others were found in IBD patients than in healthy twins, especially with disease activity. Patient repertoires may carry noise from differing immunosuppressive treatments.

This TCR derives from a human donor with ulcerative colitis or Crohn's disease, or a healthy co-twin of an affected twin (not recorded which). The J gene is TRBJ1-1, the V gene TRBV9. The sequencing input was blood. CDR3: CASSVGVDMNTEAFF.